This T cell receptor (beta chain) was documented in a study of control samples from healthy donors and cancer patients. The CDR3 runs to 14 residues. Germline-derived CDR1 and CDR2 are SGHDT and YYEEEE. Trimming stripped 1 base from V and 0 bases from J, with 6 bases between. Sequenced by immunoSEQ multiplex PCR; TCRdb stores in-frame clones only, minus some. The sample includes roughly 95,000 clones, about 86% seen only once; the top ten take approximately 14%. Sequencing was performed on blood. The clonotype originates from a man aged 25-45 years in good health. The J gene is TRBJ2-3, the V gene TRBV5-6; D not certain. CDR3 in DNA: TGTGCCAGCAGCTTGTCGGCTAGCACAGATACGCAGTATTTT. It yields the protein CASSLSASTDTQYF.